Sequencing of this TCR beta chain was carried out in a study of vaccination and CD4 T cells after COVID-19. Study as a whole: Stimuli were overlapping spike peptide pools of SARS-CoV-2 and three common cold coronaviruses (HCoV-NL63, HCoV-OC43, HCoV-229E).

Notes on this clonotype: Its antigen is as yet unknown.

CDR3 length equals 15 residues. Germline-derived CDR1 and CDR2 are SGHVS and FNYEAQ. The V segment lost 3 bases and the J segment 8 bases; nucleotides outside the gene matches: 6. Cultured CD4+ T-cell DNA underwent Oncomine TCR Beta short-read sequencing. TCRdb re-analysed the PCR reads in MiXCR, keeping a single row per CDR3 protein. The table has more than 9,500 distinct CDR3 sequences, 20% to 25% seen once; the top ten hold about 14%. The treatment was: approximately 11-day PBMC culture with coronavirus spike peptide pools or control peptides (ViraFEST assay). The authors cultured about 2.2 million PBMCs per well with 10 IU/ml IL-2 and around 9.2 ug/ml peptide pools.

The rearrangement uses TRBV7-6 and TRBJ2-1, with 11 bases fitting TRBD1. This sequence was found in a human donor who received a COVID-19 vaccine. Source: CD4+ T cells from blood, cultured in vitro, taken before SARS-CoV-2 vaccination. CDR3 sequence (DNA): TGTGCCAGCAGCTTCCGGGACAGGGGGAGTGATGAGCAGTTCTTC. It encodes CASSFRDRGSDEQFF.